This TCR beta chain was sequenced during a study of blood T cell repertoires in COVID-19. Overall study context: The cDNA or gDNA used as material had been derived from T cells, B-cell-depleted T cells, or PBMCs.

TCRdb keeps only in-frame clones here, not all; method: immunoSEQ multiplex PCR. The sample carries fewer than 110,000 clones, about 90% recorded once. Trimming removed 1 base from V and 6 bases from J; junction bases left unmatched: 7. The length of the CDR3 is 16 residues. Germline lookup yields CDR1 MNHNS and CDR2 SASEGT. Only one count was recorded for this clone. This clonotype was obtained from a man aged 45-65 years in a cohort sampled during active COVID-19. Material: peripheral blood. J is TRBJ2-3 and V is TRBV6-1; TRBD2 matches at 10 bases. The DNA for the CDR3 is TGTGCCAGCAGTGAAGTAGCGGGGGGCGTTCTTGATACGCAGTATTTT. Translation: CASSEVAGGVLDTQYF.